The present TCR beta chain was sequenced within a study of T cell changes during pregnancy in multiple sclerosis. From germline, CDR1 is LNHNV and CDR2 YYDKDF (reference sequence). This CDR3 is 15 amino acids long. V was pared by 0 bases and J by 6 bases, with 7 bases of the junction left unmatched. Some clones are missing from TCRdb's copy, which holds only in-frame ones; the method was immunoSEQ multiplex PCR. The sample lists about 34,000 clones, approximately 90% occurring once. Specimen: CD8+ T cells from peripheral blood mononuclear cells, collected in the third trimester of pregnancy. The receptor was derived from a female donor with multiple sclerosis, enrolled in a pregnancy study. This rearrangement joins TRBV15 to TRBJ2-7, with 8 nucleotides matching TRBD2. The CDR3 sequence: CATSRDSGGGREQYF. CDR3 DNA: TGTGCCACCAGCAGAGATTCGGGGGGGGGCCGCGAGCAGTACTTC.